This T cell receptor (beta chain) was identified in a study of cytomegalovirus exposure and HLA in healthy donors (dated by TCRdb to between 2016 and 2019). General notes on the study: According to a later analysis, the 120 validation repertoires were produced on the same platform as the approximately 690 repertoires of the first cohort. The aim of the study was to test whether cataloging public T cell receptors could identify signatures of past pathogen exposure. To predict cytomegalovirus infection status, the study combined high-throughput TCR immunosequencing, statistical association of individual TCRs with disease status, and machine learning. Along with the roughly 710-subject first cohort, a separate validation cohort of over a hundred different subjects was used. What the study reported, not specific to this receptor: Most TCR sequences were observed very rarely across donors, whereas some public TCRs were present in many individuals. All 130 or so repertoires were used to score co-occurrence in the validation cohort in a later analysis, because that analysis had no HLA typing for the cohort. A later analysis found that TCRs clustered in the first cohort also tended to co-occur in the roughly 120 validation repertoires, with approximately 94% of cluster scores above 0. It was suggested by the authors that the approach could potentially be generalized to other disease states and immunological phenotypes. A total of about 180 TCR beta chains were listed by the study as associated with cytomegalovirus. A few of the identified cytomegalovirus-associated TCR beta chains were confirmed in vitro to be specific for cytomegalovirus antigens. The classifier was reported to diagnose cytomegalovirus status with high specificity and sensitivity in both the original and validation cohorts.

V is pruned by 4 bases and J by 0 bases, leaving 5 bases of the junction without a gene match. Its CDR3 holds 15 amino acids, cysteine through phenylalanine. Only the CDR3 region is kept as DNA, spanning 45 bases read in frame from base 1. The germline V gene specifies LGHNA as CDR1 and YSLEER as CDR2. A note on this clone: Its target antigen remains unknown. Qualities for individual bases were not recorded, and no much larger clone is one base off.

Library prep was done by the immunoSEQ multiplex PCR assay. As for the original processing: To diagnose cytomegalovirus status from the catalog of TCR beta chain sequences, a statistical classification framework was built. What TCRdb holds here is the immuneACCESS table cut down to in-frame rearrangements. Part of the clones is not present; checked against another copy, under half of the missing clones reflect an unresolved V gene, and the others are unexplained. V and J calls and clone size come straight from that table; D and trimming were deduced from the DNA. For this sample there are fewer than 400,000 clones; approximately 90% appear just once. Around 0.8% of the sample goes to the ten largest clones. The donors belonged to the validation cohort of about 130 subjects, which was separate from the 666-subject first cohort.

This TCR was recovered from a woman between 18 and 29 years old in good health and CMV-seronegative. The V gene is TRBV4-3 and the J gene is TRBJ2-7; TRBD2 aligns with 8 central bases. Sequenced sample: PBMCs. The CDR3 reads as follows: CASSPSTSASYEQYF. Here is the DNA: TGCGCCAGCAGCCCTTCGACTAGCGCCTCCTACGAGCAGTACTTC.